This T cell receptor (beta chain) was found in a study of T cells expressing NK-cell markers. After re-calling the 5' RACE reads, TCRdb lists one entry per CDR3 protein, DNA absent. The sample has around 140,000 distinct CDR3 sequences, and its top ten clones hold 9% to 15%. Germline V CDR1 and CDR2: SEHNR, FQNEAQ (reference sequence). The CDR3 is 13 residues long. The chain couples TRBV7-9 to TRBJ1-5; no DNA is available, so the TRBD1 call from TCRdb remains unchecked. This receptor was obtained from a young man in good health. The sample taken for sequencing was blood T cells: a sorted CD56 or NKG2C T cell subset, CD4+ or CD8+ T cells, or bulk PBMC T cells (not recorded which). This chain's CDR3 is CASSSGASQPQHF.